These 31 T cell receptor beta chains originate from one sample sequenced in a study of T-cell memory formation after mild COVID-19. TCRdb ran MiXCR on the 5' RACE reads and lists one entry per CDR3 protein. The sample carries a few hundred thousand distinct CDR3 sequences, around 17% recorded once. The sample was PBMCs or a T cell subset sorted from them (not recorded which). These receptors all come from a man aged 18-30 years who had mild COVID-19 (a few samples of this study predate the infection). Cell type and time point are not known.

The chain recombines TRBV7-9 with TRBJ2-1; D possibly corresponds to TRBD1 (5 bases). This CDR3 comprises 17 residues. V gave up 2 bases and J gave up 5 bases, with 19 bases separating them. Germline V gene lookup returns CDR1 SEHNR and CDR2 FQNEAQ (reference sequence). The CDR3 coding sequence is TGTGCCAGCAGCTTAACTCGACAGCAGATACCAAACAATGAGCAGTTCTTC. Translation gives CASSLTRQQIPNNEQFF.

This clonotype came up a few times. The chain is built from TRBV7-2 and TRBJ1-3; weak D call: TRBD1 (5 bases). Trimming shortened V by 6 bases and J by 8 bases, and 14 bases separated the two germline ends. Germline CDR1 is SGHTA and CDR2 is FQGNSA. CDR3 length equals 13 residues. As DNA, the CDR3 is TGTGCCAGCAGTCAGTTTGGGGGGGACACCATATATTTT. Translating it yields CASSQFGGDTIYF.

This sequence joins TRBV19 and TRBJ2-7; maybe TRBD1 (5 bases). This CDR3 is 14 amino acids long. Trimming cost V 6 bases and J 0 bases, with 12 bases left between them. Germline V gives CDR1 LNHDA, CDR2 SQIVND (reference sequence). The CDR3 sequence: CASSVGPNSYEQYF. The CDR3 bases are TGTGCCAGTAGCGTGGGGCCCAACTCCTACGAGCAGTACTTC.

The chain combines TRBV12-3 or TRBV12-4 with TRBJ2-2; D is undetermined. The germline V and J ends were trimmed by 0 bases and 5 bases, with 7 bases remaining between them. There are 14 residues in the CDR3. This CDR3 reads CASSLAGTTGELFF. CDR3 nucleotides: TGTGCCAGCAGTTTAGCGGGAACAACCGGGGAGCTGTTTTTT.

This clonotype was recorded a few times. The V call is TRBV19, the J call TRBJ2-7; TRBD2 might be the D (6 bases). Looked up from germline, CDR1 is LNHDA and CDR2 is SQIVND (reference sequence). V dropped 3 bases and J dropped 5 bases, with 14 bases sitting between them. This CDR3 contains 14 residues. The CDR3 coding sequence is TGTGCCAGTAGTATGTCCGGGGGATGGGACGAGCAGTACGTC. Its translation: CASSMSGGWDEQYV.

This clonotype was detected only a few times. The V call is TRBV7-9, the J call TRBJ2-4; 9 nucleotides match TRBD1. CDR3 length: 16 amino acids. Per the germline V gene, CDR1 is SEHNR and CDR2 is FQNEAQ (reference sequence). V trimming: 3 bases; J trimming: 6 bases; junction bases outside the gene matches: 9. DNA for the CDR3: TGTGCCAGCAGCTTCCCCCTCGGGACAGGGTCAAACATTCAGTACTTC. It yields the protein CASSFPLGTGSNIQYF.

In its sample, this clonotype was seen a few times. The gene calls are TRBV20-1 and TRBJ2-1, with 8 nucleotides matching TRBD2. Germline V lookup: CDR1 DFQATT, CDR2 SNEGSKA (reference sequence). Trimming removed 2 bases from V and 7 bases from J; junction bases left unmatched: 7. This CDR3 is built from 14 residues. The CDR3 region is CSARSAGAGNEQFF. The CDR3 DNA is TGCAGTGCTAGATCAGCGGGGGCTGGGAATGAGCAGTTCTTC.

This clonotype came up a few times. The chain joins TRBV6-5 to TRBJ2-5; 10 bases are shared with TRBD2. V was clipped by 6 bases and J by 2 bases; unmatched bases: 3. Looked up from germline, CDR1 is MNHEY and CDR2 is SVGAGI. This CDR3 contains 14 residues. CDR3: CASSRAGGQETQYF. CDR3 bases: TGTGCCAGCAGCCGAGCGGGGGGGCAAGAGACCCAGTACTTC.

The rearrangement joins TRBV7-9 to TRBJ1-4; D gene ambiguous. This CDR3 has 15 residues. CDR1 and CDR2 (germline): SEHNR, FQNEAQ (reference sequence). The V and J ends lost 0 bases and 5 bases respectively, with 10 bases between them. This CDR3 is CASSLALGQNEKLFF. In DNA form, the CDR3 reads TGTGCCAGCAGCTTAGCTCTCGGGCAGAATGAAAAACTGTTTTTT.

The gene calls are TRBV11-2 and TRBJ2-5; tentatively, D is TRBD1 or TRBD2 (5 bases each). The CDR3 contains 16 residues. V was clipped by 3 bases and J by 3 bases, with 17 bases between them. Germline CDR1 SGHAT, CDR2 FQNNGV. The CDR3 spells CASSFGTGGVKETQYF. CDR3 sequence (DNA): TGTGCCAGCAGCTTCGGTACAGGAGGAGTAAAAGAGACCCAGTACTTC.

The CDR3 bases are TGTGCCAGCAGTCCGACAGGGTACAACAATGAGCAGTTCTTC. Protein: CASSPTGYNNEQFF. The V gene is TRBV7-9, the J gene TRBJ2-1; 7 nucleotides match TRBD1. There are 14 residues in the CDR3. In germline, CDR1 is SEHNR, CDR2 FQNEAQ (reference sequence). After removal of 6 bases from V and 5 bases from J, the junction contained 7 bases not matched to a gene.

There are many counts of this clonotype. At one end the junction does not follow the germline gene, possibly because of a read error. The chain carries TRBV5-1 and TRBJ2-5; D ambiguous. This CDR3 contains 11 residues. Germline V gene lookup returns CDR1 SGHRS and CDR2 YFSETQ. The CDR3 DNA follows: TGTGCCAGCAGCTTACAAGAGACCCAGTACTTC. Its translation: CASSLQETQYF.

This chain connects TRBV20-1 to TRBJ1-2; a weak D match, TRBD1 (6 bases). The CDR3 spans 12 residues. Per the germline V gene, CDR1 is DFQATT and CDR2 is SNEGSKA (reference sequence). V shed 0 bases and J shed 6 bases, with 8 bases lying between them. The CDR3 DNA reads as TGCAGTGCTAGAGAAAGGACAGATGGCTACACCTTC. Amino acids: CSARERTDGYTF.

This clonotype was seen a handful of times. The CDR3 loop reads CASSFTRNTEAFF. The CDR3 nucleotides are TGTGCCAGCAGCTTCACCAGGAACACTGAAGCTTTCTTT. The chain recombines TRBV5-5 with TRBJ1-1; D gene unclear. The germline V gene encodes CDR1 SGHKS and CDR2 YYEKEE (reference sequence). With 2 bases removed from V and 1 base from J, the gap between germline ends came to 6 bases. This CDR3 is built from 13 residues.

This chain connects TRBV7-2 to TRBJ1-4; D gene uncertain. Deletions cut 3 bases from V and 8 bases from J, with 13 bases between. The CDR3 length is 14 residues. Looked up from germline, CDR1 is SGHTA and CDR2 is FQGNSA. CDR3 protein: CASSFGSGGEKLFF. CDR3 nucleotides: TGTGCCAGCAGCTTTGGGTCCGGTGGCGAAAAACTGTTTTTT.

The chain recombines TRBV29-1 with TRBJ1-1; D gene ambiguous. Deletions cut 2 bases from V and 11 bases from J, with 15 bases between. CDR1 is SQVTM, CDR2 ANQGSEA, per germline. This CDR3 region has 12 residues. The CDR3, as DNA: TGCAGCGTTGAATCCCCCGGCGCTTCGGCTTTCTTT. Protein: CSVESPGASAFF.

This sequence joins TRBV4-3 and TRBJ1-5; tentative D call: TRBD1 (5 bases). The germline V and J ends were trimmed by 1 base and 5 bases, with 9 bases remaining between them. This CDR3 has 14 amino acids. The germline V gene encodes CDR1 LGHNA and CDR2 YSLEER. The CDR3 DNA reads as TGCGCCAGCAGCCAAGTAGGAGGGGATCAGCCCCAGCATTTT. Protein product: CASSQVGGDQPQHF.

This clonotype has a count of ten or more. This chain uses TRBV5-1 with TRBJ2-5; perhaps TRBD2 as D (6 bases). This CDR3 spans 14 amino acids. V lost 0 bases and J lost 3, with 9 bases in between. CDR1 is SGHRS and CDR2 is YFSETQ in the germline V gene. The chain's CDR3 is CASSLGTTKETQYF. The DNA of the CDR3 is TGCGCCAGCAGCTTGGGGACTACTAAAGAGACCCAGTACTTC. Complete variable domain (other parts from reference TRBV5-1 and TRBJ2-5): KAGVTQTPRYLIKTRGQQVTLSCSPISGHRSVSWYQQTPGQGLQFLFEYFSETQRNKGNFPGRFSGRQFSNSRSEMNVSTLELGDSALYLCASSLGTTKETQYFGPGTRLLVL.

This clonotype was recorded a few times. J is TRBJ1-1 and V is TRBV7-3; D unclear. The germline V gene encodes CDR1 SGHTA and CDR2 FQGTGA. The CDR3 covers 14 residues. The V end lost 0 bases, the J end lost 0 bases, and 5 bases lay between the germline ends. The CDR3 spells CASSLTRVNTEAFF. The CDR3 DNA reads TGTGCCAGCAGCTTAACCCGGGTGAACACTGAAGCTTTCTTT.

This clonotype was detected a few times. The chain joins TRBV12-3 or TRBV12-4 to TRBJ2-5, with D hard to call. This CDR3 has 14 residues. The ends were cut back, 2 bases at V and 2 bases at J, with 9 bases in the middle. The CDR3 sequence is CASSLSARQETQYF. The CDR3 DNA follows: TGTGCCAGCAGTTTATCGGCGCGGCAAGAGACCCAGTACTTC.

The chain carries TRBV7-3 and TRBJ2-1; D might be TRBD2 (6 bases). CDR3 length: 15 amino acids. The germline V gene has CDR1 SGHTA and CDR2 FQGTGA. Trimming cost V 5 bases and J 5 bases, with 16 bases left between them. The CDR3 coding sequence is TGTGCCAGCAGCCCCAGCGGGCGAGACCACAATGAGCAGTTCTTC. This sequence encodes CASSPSGRDHNEQFF.

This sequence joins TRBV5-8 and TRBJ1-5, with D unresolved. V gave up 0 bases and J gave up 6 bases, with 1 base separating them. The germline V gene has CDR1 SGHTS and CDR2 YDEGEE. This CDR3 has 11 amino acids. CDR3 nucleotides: TGTGCCAGCAGCTTGGTTCAGCCCCAGCATTTT. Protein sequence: CASSLVQPQHF. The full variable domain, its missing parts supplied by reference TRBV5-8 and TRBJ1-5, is EAGVTQSPTHLIKTRGQQATLRCSPISGHTSVYWYQQALGLGLQFLLWYDEGEERNRGNFPPRFSGRQFPNYSSELNVNALELEDSALYLCASSLVQPQHFGDGTRLSIL.

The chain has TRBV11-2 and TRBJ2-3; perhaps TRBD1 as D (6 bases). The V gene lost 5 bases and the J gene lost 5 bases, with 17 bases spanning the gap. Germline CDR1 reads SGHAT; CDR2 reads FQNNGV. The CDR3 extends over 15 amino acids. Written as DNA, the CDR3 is TGTGCCAGCAGCCCCAATTCGTTGGACAGAGATACGCAGTATTTT. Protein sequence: CASSPNSLDRDTQYF.

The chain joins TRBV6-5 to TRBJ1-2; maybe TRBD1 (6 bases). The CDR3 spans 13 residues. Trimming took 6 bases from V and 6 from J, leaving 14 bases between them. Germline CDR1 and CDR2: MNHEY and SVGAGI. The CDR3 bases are TGTGCCAGCAGCACCACAGGGCTGAATGGCTACACCTTC. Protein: CASSTTGLNGYTF.

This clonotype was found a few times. CDR3 residues: CASKATGTDTQYF. In nucleotides, the CDR3 is TGTGCCAGCAAGGCGACAGGGACAGATACGCAGTATTTT. This chain connects TRBV6-2 or TRBV6-3 to TRBJ2-3; TRBD1 matches at 7 bases. V gave up 7 bases and J gave up 3 bases; unmatched junction bases: 4. The CDR3 loop spans 13 amino acids. CDR1 is MNHEY and CDR2 is SVGEGT in the germline V gene.

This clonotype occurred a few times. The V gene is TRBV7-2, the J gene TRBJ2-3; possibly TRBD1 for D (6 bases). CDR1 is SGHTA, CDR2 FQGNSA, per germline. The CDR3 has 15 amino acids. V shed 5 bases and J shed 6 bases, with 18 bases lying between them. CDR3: CASSPRGREYDTQYF. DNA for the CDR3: TGTGCCAGCAGCCCCAGGGGAAGGGAGTACGATACGCAGTATTTT.

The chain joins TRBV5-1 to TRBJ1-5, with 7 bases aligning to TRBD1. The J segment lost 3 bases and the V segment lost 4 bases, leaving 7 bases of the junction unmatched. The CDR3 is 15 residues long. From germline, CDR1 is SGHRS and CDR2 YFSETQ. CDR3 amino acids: CASSEQGQLNQPQHF. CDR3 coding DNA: TGCGCCAGCAGCGAGCAGGGACAGCTCAATCAGCCCCAGCATTTT.

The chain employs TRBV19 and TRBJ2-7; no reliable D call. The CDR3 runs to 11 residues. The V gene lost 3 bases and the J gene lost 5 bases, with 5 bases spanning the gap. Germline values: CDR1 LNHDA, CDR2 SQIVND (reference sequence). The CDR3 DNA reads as TGTGCCAGTAGTATCGTCCACGAGCAGTACTTC. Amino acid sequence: CASSIVHEQYF.

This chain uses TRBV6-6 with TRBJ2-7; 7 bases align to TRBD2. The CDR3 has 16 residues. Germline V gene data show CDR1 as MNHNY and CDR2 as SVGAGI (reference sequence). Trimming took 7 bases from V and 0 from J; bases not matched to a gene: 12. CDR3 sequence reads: CASTDRDYHPSYEQYF. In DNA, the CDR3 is TGTGCCAGCACTGATCGGGACTACCACCCCTCCTACGAGCAGTACTTC.

The CDR3 nucleotides read TGTGCCAGCAGTAGAGACCGGGACAGCGGTATCTATGGCTACACCTTC. This sequence encodes CASSRDRDSGIYGYTF. This rearrangement joins TRBV6-5 to TRBJ1-2; 7 bases agree with TRBD1. CDR1 is MNHEY, CDR2 SVGAGI, per germline. This CDR3 is 16 amino acids long. Trimming took 5 bases from V and 4 from J; bases not matched to a gene: 13.

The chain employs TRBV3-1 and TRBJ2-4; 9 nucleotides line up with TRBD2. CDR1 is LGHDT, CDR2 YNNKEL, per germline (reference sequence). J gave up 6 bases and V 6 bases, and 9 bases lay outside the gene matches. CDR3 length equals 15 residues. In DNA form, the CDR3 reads TGTGCCAGCAGTCCCCAGGGGACTAGCTTAAACATTCAGTACTTC. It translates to CASSPQGTSLNIQYF.